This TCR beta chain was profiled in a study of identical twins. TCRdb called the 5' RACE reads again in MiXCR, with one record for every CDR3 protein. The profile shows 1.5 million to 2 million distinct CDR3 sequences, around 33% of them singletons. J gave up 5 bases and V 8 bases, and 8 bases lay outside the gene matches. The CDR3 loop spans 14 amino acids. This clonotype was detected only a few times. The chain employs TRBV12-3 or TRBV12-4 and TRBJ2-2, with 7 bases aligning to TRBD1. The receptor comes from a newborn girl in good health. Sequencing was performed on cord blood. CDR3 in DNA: TGTGCCAGCCAGAGGACAGGCTCAACCGGGGAGCTGTTTTTT. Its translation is CASQRTGSTGELFF.